A selection of T cell receptor beta chains follows, all from one sample in a study of graft-versus-host responses after intestinal transplantation. The protocol was immunoSEQ multiplex PCR, while the TCRdb copy is restricted to in-frame clones and leaves out a portion. The table shows tens of thousands of clones, with roughly four fifths occurring only once. Their antigen targets remain unknown. The sequenced sample was unstimulated CD8+ T cells sorted from spleen or lymph node cells, obtained before intestinal transplant. These receptors were collected from a human donor who received an intestinal transplant. Both conserved end residues are part of each CDR3. The order of the fields is J gene, clone size, V gene, D gene, CDR3 DNA, CDR3 protein. The D gene is left open where the match is weak. The listing skips clone size in some rows; elsewhere it reads once, few, many or a size class.

J: TRBJ2-7
size: .
V: TRBV5-1
D: TRBD1
DNA: TGCGCCAGCAGCTGGGGGACAGGATCCTACGAGCAGTACTTC
CDR3: CASSWGTGSYEQYF

J: TRBJ2-1
size: .
V: TRBV11-3
D: TRBD2
DNA: TGTGCCAGCAGCTTACGAACTAGCGCCTACAATGAGCAGTTCTTC
CDR3: CASSLRTSAYNEQFF

J: TRBJ2-7
size: .
V: TRBV2
D: TRBD2
DNA: TGTGCCAGCAGCCCGACTAGCGGCCCACACTACGAGCAGTACTTC
CDR3: CASSPTSGPHYEQYF

J: TRBJ2-1
size: few
V: TRBV7-9
D: TRBD2
DNA: TGTGCCAGCAGCAAGGGGTGGCAGCCGAGGAGCGGGAACTACAATGAGCAGTTCTTC
CDR3: CASSKGWQPRSGNYNEQFF

J: TRBJ2-5
size: .
V: TRBV7-6
D: TRBD1
DNA: TGTGCCAGCAGCCCTGGGGACAGGCTCCAAGAGACCCAGTACTTC
CDR3: CASSPGDRLQETQYF

J: TRBJ2-2
size: .
V: TRBV6-5
D: .
DNA: TGTGCCAGCAGTTGGGGCCAAGGGGCCGGGGAGCTGTTTTTT
CDR3: CASSWGQGAGELFF

J: TRBJ2-7
size: once
V: TRBV6-1
D: .
DNA: TGTGCCAGCAGTGAATATCAGGACTACGAGCAGTACTTC
CDR3: CASSEYQDYEQYF

J: TRBJ1-6
size: .
V: TRBV28
D: .
DNA: TGTGCCAGTAGCTTTACTTCGTACTCCTATAATTCACCCCTCCACTTT
CDR3: CASSFTSYSYNSPLHF

J: TRBJ2-7
size: .
V: TRBV11-2
D: TRBD2
DNA: TGTGCCACCCCGGGGGAGGGTGTAAGGTACGAGCAGTACTTC
CDR3: CATPGEGVRYEQYF

J: TRBJ2-7
size: .
V: TRBV28
D: TRBD2
DNA: TGTGCCAGCAGGTTAGCGGGAGTCCGATACGAGCAGTACTTC
CDR3: CASRLAGVRYEQYF

J: TRBJ2-7
size: once
V: TRBV6-1
D: .
DNA: TGTGCCAGCTCCTTGGCTCCATCCTACGAGCAGTACTTC
CDR3: CASSLAPSYEQYF

J: TRBJ2-7
size: .
V: TRBV27
D: .
DNA: TGTGCCAGCAGTTTTGACAGCCTTAACTACGAGCAGTACTTC
CDR3: CASSFDSLNYEQYF

J: TRBJ2-2
size: .
V: TRBV7-9
D: TRBD2
DNA: TGTGCAACAGACCTAGCGGGGTTAGCGAACACCGGGGAGCTGTTTTTT
CDR3: CATDLAGLANTGELFF

J: TRBJ2-7
size: few
V: TRBV5-6
D: TRBD2
DNA: TGTGCCAGCAGCCCCGGGTTTGGGGAGGGGTACGAGCAGTACTTC
CDR3: CASSPGFGEGYEQYF

J: TRBJ2-3
size: .
V: TRBV19
D: TRBD1
DNA: TGTGCCAGTACCATGGACAGGGGGACAGATACGCAGTATTTT
CDR3: CASTMDRGTDTQYF

J: TRBJ1-3
size: .
V: TRBV28
D: TRBD1
DNA: TGTGCCAGCAGTCTTACAGGGGCCTCTGGAAACACCATATATTTT
CDR3: CASSLTGASGNTIYF

J: TRBJ1-6
size: .
V: TRBV28
D: .
DNA: TGTGCCAGCAGTTTGCTGTTTGGGCAGCTCTATAATTCACCCCTCCACTTT
CDR3: CASSLLFGQLYNSPLHF

J: TRBJ2-7
size: once
V: TRBV7-2
D: .
DNA: TGTGCCAGCAGCTTAGTCCAGGACTACGAGCAGTACTTC
CDR3: CASSLVQDYEQYF

J: TRBJ2-1
size: .
V: TRBV5-4
D: .
DNA: TGTGCCAGCAGCCCCTTCGTGGGAGAGGGTGAGCAGTTCTTC
CDR3: CASSPFVGEGEQFF

J: TRBJ2-7
size: .
V: TRBV15
D: TRBD2
DNA: TGTGCCACCAGCAGCGGGAGGGCATCCTACGAGCAGTACTTC
CDR3: CATSSGRASYEQYF

J: TRBJ2-7
size: .
V: TRBV27
D: TRBD2
DNA: TGTGCCAGCAGCCAACTAGCGGGAGGGAACAACGAGCAGTACTTC
CDR3: CASSQLAGGNNEQYF

J: TRBJ2-2
size: .
V: TRBV15
D: TRBD1
DNA: TGTGCCACCAGCAGCGGGACAGGGGAATCCGGGGAGCTGTTTTTT
CDR3: CATSSGTGESGELFF

J: TRBJ1-1
size: .
V: TRBV4-1
D: TRBD1
DNA: TGCGCCAGCAGCCAAATGGGGACAGTTGAAGCTTTCTTT
CDR3: CASSQMGTVEAFF

J: TRBJ1-1
size: .
V: TRBV19
D: .
DNA: TGTGCCAGTAGTATGGCGGTCATGAACACTGAAGCTTTCTTT
CDR3: CASSMAVMNTEAFF

J: TRBJ2-1
size: .
V: TRBV4-1
D: .
DNA: TGCGCCAGCAGCCAAAGGTCCCCCTCCAGGGAAAATGAGCAGTTCTTC
CDR3: CASSQRSPSRENEQFF

J: TRBJ1-1
size: few
V: TRBV6-4
D: TRBD1
DNA: TGTGCCAGCAGTGCGACAGGGACGAACACTGAAGCTTTCTTT
CDR3: CASSATGTNTEAFF

J: TRBJ1-6
size: .
V: TRBV19
D: TRBD1
DNA: TGTGCCAGTAGTATGGGTCCGGGACAGGGTAATTCACCCCTCCACTTT
CDR3: CASSMGPGQGNSPLHF

J: TRBJ1-2
size: .
V: TRBV5-4
D: .
DNA: TGTGCCAGCAGCCATGACAAGGGGCTCTACCCCTATGGCTACACCTTC
CDR3: CASSHDKGLYPYGYTF

J: TRBJ1-2
size: .
V: TRBV6-1
D: .
DNA: TGTGCCAGCAGTCCACCGGACGGGGACTTCTATGGCTACACCTTC
CDR3: CASSPPDGDFYGYTF

J: TRBJ1-4
size: .
V: TRBV4-1
D: .
DNA: TGCGCCAGCAGCAGGGGGACTAATGAAAAACTGTTTTTT
CDR3: CASSRGTNEKLFF

J: TRBJ2-1
size: .
V: TRBV7-9
D: .
DNA: TGTGCCAGCAGCGAACTACAGGGTCCGCAGTTCTTC
CDR3: CASSELQGPQFF

J: TRBJ2-1
size: .
V: TRBV14
D: .
DNA: TGTGCCAGCAGCCAAGATGGGAAGACTAGACTTAATGAGCAGTTCTTC
CDR3: CASSQDGKTRLNEQFF

J: TRBJ2-2
size: .
V: TRBV2
D: .
DNA: TGTGCCAGCAGTGAAAGCGCAGCTGCGACCGGGGAGCTGTTTTTT
CDR3: CASSESAAATGELFF

J: TRBJ2-1
size: few
V: TRBV27
D: TRBD2
DNA: TGTGCCAGCAGTTTAAGCAGCGGGGGGGCCAGGCAGTTCTTC
CDR3: CASSLSSGGARQFF

J: TRBJ2-7
size: .
V: TRBV5-4
D: .
DNA: TGTGCCAGCAGCTTGGAAGCCCCCTACGAGCAGTACTTC
CDR3: CASSLEAPYEQYF

J: TRBJ2-7
size: .
V: TRBV10-3
D: .
DNA: TGTGCCATCAGGCCAGGAGGGAGAGAGGAATCCTACGAGCAGTACTTC
CDR3: CAIRPGGREESYEQYF

J: TRBJ2-5
size: .
V: TRBV4-1
D: .
DNA: TGCGCCAGCAGCCTAGATACTCGGCCGGGGGAGACCCAGTACTTC
CDR3: CASSLDTRPGETQYF

J: TRBJ1-2
size: once
V: TRBV27
D: TRBD1
DNA: TGTGCCAGCAGAAACACAGGGGGCGAGTATGGCTACACCTTC
CDR3: CASRNTGGEYGYTF

J: TRBJ2-7
size: .
V: TRBV4-1
D: TRBD1
DNA: TGCGCCAGCAGCCAAGTGGCCAGTTGGACAGGGTCCTACGAGCAGTACTTC
CDR3: CASSQVASWTGSYEQYF

J: TRBJ2-7
size: few
V: TRBV28
D: TRBD2
DNA: TGTGCCAGCTTGTCTGTCAGTAGCGGGAGGGCCGTTTACGAGCAGTACTTC
CDR3: CASLSVSSGRAVYEQYF

J: TRBJ1-2
size: few
V: TRBV5-6
D: TRBD1
DNA: TGTGCCAGCAGCCAGGGGGGTGGCTACACCTTC
CDR3: CASSQGGGYTF

J: TRBJ2-2
size: .
V: TRBV9
D: .
DNA: TGTGCCAGCAGCGTAGCCCTCGAAAAGCCCGACACCGGGGAGCTGTTTTTT
CDR3: CASSVALEKPDTGELFF

J: TRBJ1-5
size: .
V: TRBV2
D: TRBD1
DNA: TGTGCCAGCAGGGGACCCCACCCCGGACAGGGGATGGGCAATCAGCCCCAGCATTTT
CDR3: CASRGPHPGQGMGNQPQHF

J: TRBJ1-5
size: .
V: TRBV19
D: .
DNA: TGTGCCAGTAGTTTCGGGACGACAGGTAGCAATCAGCCCCAGCATTTT
CDR3: CASSFGTTGSNQPQHF

J: TRBJ1-2
size: once
V: TRBV19
D: TRBD1
DNA: TGTGCCAGTAGTATCGGGACAGGGGCAATCTATGGCTACACCTTC
CDR3: CASSIGTGAIYGYTF

J: TRBJ2-2
size: .
V: TRBV4-1
D: .
DNA: TGCGCCAGCAGTCCTAGACTCAACACCGGGGAGCTGTTTTTT
CDR3: CASSPRLNTGELFF

J: TRBJ1-2
size: once
V: TRBV5-1
D: .
DNA: TGCGCCAGCCAGGCACGGGGGGAATCGTTAAATGGCTACACCTTC
CDR3: CASQARGESLNGYTF

J: TRBJ2-7
size: .
V: TRBV27
D: .
DNA: TGTGCCAGCAGTTTTTATATTCGGGGGTTGGACGAGCAGTACTTC
CDR3: CASSFYIRGLDEQYF

J: TRBJ2-1
size: few
V: TRBV9
D: .
DNA: TGTGCCAGCAGCGAGGGGTCCTACAATGAGCAGTTCTTC
CDR3: CASSEGSYNEQFF

J: TRBJ2-7
size: .
V: TRBV2
D: TRBD2
DNA: TGTGCCAGCAATTTCTTAGCGGGGACGCCCTACGAGCAGTACTTC
CDR3: CASNFLAGTPYEQYF

J: TRBJ1-2
size: .
V: TRBV10-2
D: TRBD1
DNA: TGCGCCAGCACAGACCGGGACAGACACTATGGCTACACCTTC
CDR3: CASTDRDRHYGYTF

J: TRBJ2-3
size: .
V: TRBV7-2
D: TRBD2
DNA: TGTGCCAGCAGCTTAGGATATTCCCTCGGACTAGAGTCAGATACGCAGTATTTT
CDR3: CASSLGYSLGLESDTQYF

J: TRBJ2-3
size: .
V: TRBV4-1
D: TRBD2
DNA: TGCGCCAGCAGCCAAGGAACTGGCGGGGGGGCTAGGGATACGCAGTATTTT
CDR3: CASSQGTGGGARDTQYF

J: TRBJ1-2
size: .
V: TRBV5-4
D: .
DNA: TGTGCCAGCAGCTCTGGCTCTTACACCGTCTCACGGGGCTATGGCTACACCTTC
CDR3: CASSSGSYTVSRGYGYTF